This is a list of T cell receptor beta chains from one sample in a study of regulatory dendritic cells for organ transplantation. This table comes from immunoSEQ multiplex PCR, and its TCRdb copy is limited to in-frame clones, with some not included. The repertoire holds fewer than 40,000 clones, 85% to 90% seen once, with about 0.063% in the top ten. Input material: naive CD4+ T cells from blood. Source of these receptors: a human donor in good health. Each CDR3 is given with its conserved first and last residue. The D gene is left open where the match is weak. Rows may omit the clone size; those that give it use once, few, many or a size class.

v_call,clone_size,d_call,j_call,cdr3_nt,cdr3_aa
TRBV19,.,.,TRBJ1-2,TGCGTATCCCGGGGTACCTATGGCTACACCTTC,CVSRGTYGYTF
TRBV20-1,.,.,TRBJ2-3,TGCAGTTTTTTGGGCACAGATACGCAGTATTTT,CSFLGTDTQYF
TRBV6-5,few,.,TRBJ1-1,TGTGCCAGCAGCCGATCCCCTGGGGCCACTGAAGCTTTCTTT,CASSRSPGATEAFF
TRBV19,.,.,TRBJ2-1,TGTGCCAGTAGTTCCCTTGGGGGTTCTGAGCAGTTCTTC,CASSSLGGSEQFF
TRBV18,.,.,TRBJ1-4,TGTGCCAGCTCACCCTTTGGGGGAGGTGAAAAACTGTTTTTT,CASSPFGGGEKLFF
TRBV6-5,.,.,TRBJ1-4,TGTGCCAGCAGTTATTCTGGGGACTTAAGAGAAAAACTGTTTTTT,CASSYSGDLREKLFF
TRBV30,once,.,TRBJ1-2,TGTGCCTGGAGTGTATCCCTGAATGGGTATGGCTACACCTTC,CAWSVSLNGYGYTF
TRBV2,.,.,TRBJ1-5,TGTGCCAGCAGTGAGGTCAGGGGTTCGGGTCAGCCCCAGCATTTT,CASSEVRGSGQPQHF
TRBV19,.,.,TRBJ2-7,TGTGCCAGTAGTATAGGTCCGGGAAGAGGGGTCCACGAGCAGTACTTC,CASSIGPGRGVHEQYF
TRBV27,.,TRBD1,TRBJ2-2,TGTGCCAGCAGTTGGAGACCGGACAGGGATGGCACCGGGGAGCTGTTTTTT,CASSWRPDRDGTGELFF